The 8 T cell receptor beta chains below come from one sample, sequenced in a study of PD-1 blockade in mismatch repair-deficient tumors (dated by TCRdb to the late 2010s). The library was obtained by the immunoSEQ multiplex PCR assay. TCRdb carries this immuneACCESS record with in-frame sequences only. Its versions omit some clonotypes, under half of them owing to an unresolved V gene in the studies checked, with the rest unexplained. Across this sample there are about 19,000 clones, with over 70% seen only once. Of the sample, about 1.4% is held by the ten largest clones. The sequences come from PBMCs, collected 52 weeks after starting pembrolizumab. These receptors all come from an adult with mismatch repair-deficient cancer.

This clone was observed once. The V and J genes are TRBV27 and TRBJ2-3, with 13 positions matching TRBD2. V trimming: 0 bases; J trimming: 4 bases; junction bases outside the gene matches: 7. Germline V gene sequence: CDR1 MNHEY, CDR2 SMNVEV (reference sequence). The CDR3 is 18 amino acids. This CDR3 is CASSLSLAGGGLADTQYF. The DNA for the CDR3 is TGTGCCAGCAGTTTATCACTAGCGGGGGGGGGTTTGGCAGATACGCAGTATTTT.

The chain is built from TRBV28 and TRBJ2-1; 7 nucleotides agree with TRBD1. This CDR3 has 16 residues. V shed 3 bases and J 6 bases; nucleotides not matched to a gene: 11. Germline lookup yields CDR1 MDHEN and CDR2 SYDVKM. CDR3 bases: TGTGCCAGCAGTTTGCGAGGGGGCGGGCCGACCAATGAGCAGTTCTTC. It yields the protein CASSLRGGGPTNEQFF.

V and J are TRBV5-4 and TRBJ2-2; D perhaps matches TRBD2 (6 bases). The CDR3 covers 17 residues. Germline V lookup: CDR1 SGHNT, CDR2 YYREEE (reference sequence). Trimming removed 4 bases from V and 0 bases from J, with 16 bases in between. The DNA of the CDR3 is TGTGCCAGCAGCCTCGGGGGACGGGAAGCGAACACCGGGGAGCTGTTTTTT. Translated, it gives CASSLGGREANTGELFF.

This chain uses TRBV7-8 with TRBJ1-5; 7 bases match TRBD1. V was clipped by 1 base and J by 2 bases; unmatched bases: 5. Germline assignment: CDR1 SGHVS and CDR2 FQNEAQ. This CDR3 is 16 amino acids long. The CDR3 coding sequence is TGTGCCAGCAGCTTAGGTAACAGGGGCGGCAATCAGCCCCAGCATTTT. Its protein product is CASSLGNRGGNQPQHF.

This chain links TRBV18 with TRBJ2-7, with 7 bases aligning to TRBD1. This CDR3 has 14 amino acids. Germline V lookup: CDR1 KGHSH, CDR2 LQKENI. V lost 3 bases, J lost 3 bases, and 5 bases stayed unmatched. The chain's CDR3 is CASSPGQQNYEQYF. The DNA of the CDR3 is TGTGCCAGCTCACCGGGACAGCAAAACTACGAGCAGTACTTC.

This chain connects TRBV28 to TRBJ1-5; tentative D call: TRBD1 (6 bases). CDR3 length equals 16 residues. With 2 bases removed from V and 5 bases from J, the gap between germline ends came to 16 bases. The V gene's germline CDR1 is MDHEN and CDR2 SYDVKM. CDR3: CASSLRGQFVHQPQHF. The CDR3 bases are TGTGCCAGCAGTTTAAGGGGACAATTTGTGCATCAGCCCCAGCATTTT.

The rearrangement joins TRBV30 to TRBJ1-5; TRBD1 is a possible D gene (5 bases). Per germline, CDR1 GTSNPN and CDR2 SVGIG (reference sequence). The CDR3 totals 14 residues. V was clipped by 3 bases and J by 3 bases, with 12 bases between them. The DNA for the CDR3 is TGTGCCTGGAGGGGGGGGTCTAACAATCAGCCCCAGCATTTT. Protein sequence: CAWRGGSNNQPQHF.

This clone has a handful of counts. This sequence joins TRBV7-6 and TRBJ2-5, with a possible D match to TRBD1 (5 bases). CDR3 length: 14 residues. The V gene's germline CDR1 is SGHVS and CDR2 FNYEAQ. Trimming shortened V by 1 base and J by 7 bases, and 13 bases separated the two germline ends. The CDR3 is CASSLGRGRRTQYF. The CDR3 region has the DNA TGTGCCAGCAGCTTAGGAAGGGGTCGAAGGACCCAGTACTTC.